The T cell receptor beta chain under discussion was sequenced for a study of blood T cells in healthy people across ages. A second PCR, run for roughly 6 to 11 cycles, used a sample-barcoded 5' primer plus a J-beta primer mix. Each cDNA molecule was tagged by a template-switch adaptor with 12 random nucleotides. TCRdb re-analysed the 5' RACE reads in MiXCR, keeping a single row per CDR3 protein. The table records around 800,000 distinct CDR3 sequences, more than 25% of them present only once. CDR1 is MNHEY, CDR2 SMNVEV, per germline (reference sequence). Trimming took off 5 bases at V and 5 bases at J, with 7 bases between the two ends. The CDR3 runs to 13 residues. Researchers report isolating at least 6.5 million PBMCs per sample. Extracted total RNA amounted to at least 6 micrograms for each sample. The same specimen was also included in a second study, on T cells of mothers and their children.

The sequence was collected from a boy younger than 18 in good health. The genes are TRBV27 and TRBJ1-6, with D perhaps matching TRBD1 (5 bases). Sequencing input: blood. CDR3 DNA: TGTGCCAGCAGTGGCAGGGATAATTCACCCCTCCACTTT. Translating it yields CASSGRDNSPLHF.